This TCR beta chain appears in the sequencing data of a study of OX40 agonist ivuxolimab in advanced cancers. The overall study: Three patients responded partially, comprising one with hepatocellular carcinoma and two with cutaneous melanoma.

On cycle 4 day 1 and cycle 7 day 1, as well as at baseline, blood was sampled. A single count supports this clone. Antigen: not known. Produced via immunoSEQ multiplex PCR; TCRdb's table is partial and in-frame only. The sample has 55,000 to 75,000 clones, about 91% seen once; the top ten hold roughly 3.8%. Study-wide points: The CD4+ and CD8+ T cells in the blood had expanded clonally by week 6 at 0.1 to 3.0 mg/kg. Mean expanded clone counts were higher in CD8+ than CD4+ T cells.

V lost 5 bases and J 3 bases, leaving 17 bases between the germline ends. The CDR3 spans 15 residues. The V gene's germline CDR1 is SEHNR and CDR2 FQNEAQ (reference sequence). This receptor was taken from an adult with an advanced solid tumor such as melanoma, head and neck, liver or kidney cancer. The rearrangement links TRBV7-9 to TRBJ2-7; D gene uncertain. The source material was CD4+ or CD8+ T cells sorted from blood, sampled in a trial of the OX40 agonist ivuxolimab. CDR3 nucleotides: TGTGCCAGCAGCCTCCTAGGTTCAGGAGACTACGAGCAGTACTTC. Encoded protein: CASSLLGSGDYEQYF.